These 9 T cell receptor beta chains share one sample of origin, sequenced in a study of T cell responses to AZD1222 COVID-19 vaccine. The method was immunoSEQ multiplex PCR; TCRdb's version includes in-frame clones alone and lacks a portion of them. The top ten hold approximately 8.6% of the sample, which has about 73,000 clones, 89% seen once. Sequences were derived from peripheral blood, sampled 28 days after the second AZD1222 dose. These receptors originate from an adult who received the AZD1222 COVID-19 vaccine.

The J gene is TRBJ2-3, the V gene TRBV7-3, with no clear D. V lost 5 bases to trimming and J lost 4 bases, with 10 bases between them. The CDR3 consists of 13 residues. Germline assignment: CDR1 SGHTA and CDR2 FQGTGA. CDR3 protein: CASSPSRSDTQYF. The CDR3 bases are TGTGCCAGCAGCCCGTCCCGCTCAGATACGCAGTATTTT.

The rearrangement links TRBV5-4 to TRBJ2-1; D ambiguous. This CDR3 has 18 amino acids. Per the germline V gene, CDR1 is SGHNT and CDR2 is YYREEE (reference sequence). V was trimmed by 3 bases and J by 7 bases, leaving 26 bases between them. The CDR3 is CASSSETLRVGGRNEQFF. Written as DNA, the CDR3 is TGTGCCAGCAGCTCGGAGACTTTAAGGGTAGGCGGTCGGAATGAGCAGTTCTTC.

The chain has TRBV19 and TRBJ1-6; tentatively, D is TRBD1 (5 bases). Germline lookup yields CDR1 LNHDA and CDR2 SQIVND (reference sequence). The CDR3 is 16 residues long. The germline V and J ends were trimmed by 6 bases and 0 bases, with 12 bases remaining between them. The CDR3 region is CASRDGASSYNSPLHF. CDR3 in DNA: TGTGCCAGTAGAGATGGGGCCAGCTCCTATAATTCACCCCTCCACTTT.

V usage is TRBV18 and J usage is TRBJ2-2; D possibly matches TRBD1 or TRBD2 (5 bases each). V was trimmed by 4 bases and J by 2 bases, leaving 14 bases between them. This CDR3 has 16 amino acids. Germline CDR1 reads KGHSH; CDR2 reads LQKENI. The chain's CDR3 is CASSLIRDGNTGELFF. CDR3 coding DNA: TGTGCCAGCTCACTAATCCGGGACGGAAACACCGGGGAGCTGTTTTTT.

The chain combines TRBV2 with TRBJ1-2; a possible D gene is TRBD1 (5 bases). There are 16 residues in the CDR3. The V end was cut by 2 bases, the J end by 0 bases, with 13 bases between. Germline-derived CDR1 and CDR2 are SNHLY and FYNNEI. CDR3 sequence: CASSEIRVQANYGYTF. The CDR3 nucleotides read TGTGCCAGCAGTGAAATCAGGGTCCAGGCTAACTATGGCTACACCTTC.

This chain connects TRBV6-2 or TRBV6-3 to TRBJ1-5; D gene uncertain. The germline gives CDR1 MNHEY, CDR2 SVGEGT. The CDR3 is made up of 14 amino acids. With 3 bases removed from V and 2 bases from J, the gap between germline ends came to 8 bases. Here the CDR3 DNA reads TGTGCCAGCAGTTATCCTGGGGGCAATCAGCCCCAGCATTTT. Amino acids: CASSYPGGNQPQHF.

This clone was counted between two and nine times. V and J are TRBV5-6 and TRBJ2-2; a weak D match, TRBD1 (6 bases). This CDR3 comprises 16 residues. V was shortened by 3 bases and J by 6 bases, with 18 bases between the two germline ends. Looked up from germline, CDR1 is SGHDT and CDR2 is YYEEEE. CDR3 residues: CASSSWGQSEAGELFF. The CDR3 DNA follows: TGTGCCAGCAGCTCGTGGGGGCAGAGTGAGGCCGGGGAGCTGTTTTTT.

The chain has TRBV14 and TRBJ2-7; 7 nucleotides line up with TRBD1. The V segment lost 4 bases and the J segment 2 bases; nucleotides outside the gene matches: 14. The CDR3 length is 17 residues. Germline lookup yields CDR1 SGHDN and CDR2 FVKESK. As DNA, the CDR3 is TGTGCCAGCAGCCCATACCGACAGGGAACTTTTACCTACGAGCAGTACTTC. Translating it yields CASSPYRQGTFTYEQYF.

This chain joins TRBV4-2 and TRBJ2-1; possibly TRBD1 or TRBD2 for D (5 bases each). V lost 0 bases and J 3 bases, leaving 15 bases between the germline ends. Germline assignment: CDR1 LGHNA and CDR2 YNFKEQ. The CDR3 extends over 17 amino acids. The CDR3 DNA follows: TGTGCCAGCAGCCAAGATGTCCCGAGCGGACACTACAATGAGCAGTTCTTC. Protein product: CASSQDVPSGHYNEQFF.